This T cell receptor beta chain was sequenced in a study of human CD4 T cells and Enterobacteriaceae. The memory gate held CD4+ cells that were not CD45RA+CCR7+CD95- naive cells, over 95% pure. Positive selection with CD4 and CD14 microbeads isolated CD4+ T cells and monocytes. CD8+, CD14+, CD16+, CD56+, CD19+ and CD25-bright cells were excluded before sorting. Ex vivo total memory CD4+ cells were sequenced at deep level. This table comes from immunoSEQ multiplex PCR, and its TCRdb copy is limited to in-frame clones, with some not included. The sample includes 25,000 to 30,000 clones, approximately 84% of them seen just once. The clonotype comes from a human donor in good health. The sequencing input was memory CD4+ T cells from blood.

CDR3 bases: TGTGCCAGTATTGACAGGTCTTATAGCGGCAATCAGCCCCAGCATTTT. Translating it yields CASIDRSYSGNQPQHF. The V gene is TRBV19, the J gene TRBJ1-5; D possibly corresponds to TRBD1 (6 bases). This CDR3 has 16 amino acids. V lost 7 bases and J lost 2, with 18 bases in between. Germline V gene sequence: CDR1 LNHDA, CDR2 SQIVND (reference sequence).